The rows below give T cell receptor beta chains drawn from one sample of a study of T-cell memory formation after mild COVID-19. From the 5' RACE reads, TCRdb called clonotypes with MiXCR, one entry per CDR3 protein. Counted here are about 290,000 distinct CDR3 sequences, more than 15% occurring once; the ten biggest clones make up roughly a fifth. Sequenced input: PBMCs or a T cell subset sorted from them (not recorded which). The source is a man younger than 35 who had mild COVID-19 (a few samples of this study predate the infection). Cell type and time point are not known. The CDR3 runs from the conserved cysteine through the conserved F or W. The order of the fields is J gene, clone size, D gene, V gene, CDR3 DNA, CDR3 protein. D genes are given only for firm matches. Not all rows give a size; the values are once, few, many and, for expanded clones, a class.

J: TRBJ1-1; size: -; D: -; V: TRBV10-3; DNA: TGTGCCATGGGAAAACAGGGCTCGACTGAAGCTTTCTTT; CDR3: CAMGKQGSTEAFF
J: TRBJ1-2; size: -; D: -; V: TRBV3-1; DNA: TGTGCCAGCAGCCCCGCGGCTGGGGCGCGGGGCTACACCTTC; CDR3: CASSPAAGARGYTF
J: TRBJ1-4; size: few; D: -; V: TRBV4-2; DNA: TGTGCCAGCAGCCAATCAGGGTCTGCAACTAATGAAAAACTGTTTTTT; CDR3: CASSQSGSATNEKLFF
J: TRBJ2-6; size: -; D: -; V: TRBV5-1; DNA: TGCGCCAGCAGCTGGGGGCCCCTCAGGAGCTCTGGGGCCAACGTCCTGACTTTC; CDR3: CASSWGPLRSSGANVLTF
J: TRBJ2-7; size: few; D: -; V: TRBV7-2; DNA: TGTGCCAGCAGCCGAGAGGGCGGGTTGGACGGACCCCTCTTC; CDR3: CASSREGGLDGPLF
J: TRBJ2-1; size: many; D: TRBD2; V: TRBV5-1; DNA: TGCGCCAGCAGCTCTACTAGCGGGGGGGCAGAGCAGTTCTTC; CDR3: CASSSTSGGAEQFF
J: TRBJ1-6; size: few; D: -; V: TRBV5-1; DNA: TGCGCCAGCAGCCCCGGGGAGGGAGTTTCACCCCTCCACTTT; CDR3: CASSPGEGVSPLHF
J: TRBJ1-1; size: many; D: -; V: TRBV5-1; DNA: TGCGCCAGCAGCTTGGCCCAGGGGACATCGGAAGCTTTCTTT; CDR3: CASSLAQGTSEAFF
J: TRBJ2-5; size: many; D: -; V: TRBV11-2; DNA: TGTGCCAGCAAAGGAGGGGGGAGAGAGACCCAGTACTTC; CDR3: CASKGGGRETQYF
J: TRBJ2-3; size: -; D: -; V: TRBV4-1; DNA: TGCGCCAGCAGCCAACGACTGAGTGGTGAAGATACGCAGTATTTT; CDR3: CASSQRLSGEDTQYF
J: TRBJ1-4; size: few; D: -; V: TRBV5-1; DNA: TGCGCCAGCAGCCCGACAGTTAATGAAAAACTGTTTTTT; CDR3: CASSPTVNEKLFF
J: TRBJ1-6; size: -; D: -; V: TRBV6-1; DNA: TGTGCCAGCAGTCACGGAAATTCACCCCTCCACTTT; CDR3: CASSHGNSPLHF
J: TRBJ1-1; size: few; D: -; V: TRBV7-8; DNA: TGTGCCAGCAGCCTAGGGAGATCGGGGACTGAAGCTTTCTTT; CDR3: CASSLGRSGTEAFF
J: TRBJ2-2; size: -; D: -; V: TRBV9; DNA: TGTGCCAGCAGCGTAGGGGACCCAGAATGGGCCGGGGAGCTGTTTTTT; CDR3: CASSVGDPEWAGELFF
J: TRBJ1-3; size: few; D: -; V: TRBV12-3/TRBV12-4; DNA: TGTGCCAGCAGTTCGGCTGGAAACACCATATATTTT; CDR3: CASSSAGNTIYF